A single sample gave rise to the 20 T cell receptor beta chains below, sequenced in a study of response to subunit inactivated influenza vaccine (dated by TCRdb to the late 2010s). Per the publication, the time point label means: 45 to 55 days after influenza vaccine administration. Libraries came from RT-PCR. TCRdb records Illumina HiSeq 2500 as the sequencer. TCRdb trimmed public reads at Q25 via fastp, called clones via MiXCR and kept in-frame beta chains. Under each unique CDR3 protein, matching rows form one entry showing the most common genes and DNA. A total of about 530,000 distinct CDR3 sequences appear in this sample, approximately 12% of them only once. The ten largest clones take up about an eighth of the sample. The material sequenced was PBMCs from blood, taken 40 to 50 days after vaccination. Receptors originate from a man in his fifties who received an inactivated influenza vaccine. Donor details come from another sample of the same person, matched by shared clones.

The genes are TRBV7-2 and TRBJ1-2; D uncertain. Germline loops: CDR1 SGHTA, CDR2 FQGNSA. V shed 3 bases and J shed 3 bases, with 8 bases lying between them. The CDR3 loop spans 13 amino acids. CDR3 loop: CASSFTRDYGYTF. The CDR3 nucleotides read TGTGCCAGCAGCTTTACTAGGGACTATGGCTACACCTTC.

This clonotype was found a few times. The rearrangement links TRBV20-1 to TRBJ2-1; D is unresolved. In germline, CDR1 is DFQATT, CDR2 SNEGSKA (reference sequence). The CDR3 extends over 15 amino acids. V was shortened by 4 bases and J by 0 bases, with 13 bases between the two germline ends. The CDR3 bases are TGCAGTGCTACACTCGACCTTAGCTCCTACAATGAGCAGTTCTTC. This sequence encodes CSATLDLSSYNEQFF.

In this sample, this clonotype turned up a few times. The chain recombines TRBV4-1 with TRBJ2-1; TRBD2 is a possible D gene (5 bases). V lost 0 bases to trimming and J lost 6 bases, with 9 bases between them. Germline lookup yields CDR1 MGHRA and CDR2 YSYEKL. The CDR3 is 14 amino acids. For the CDR3, the DNA is TGCGCCAGCAGCCAAGATGTACGGGGCAATGAGCAGTTCTTC. Translated, it gives CASSQDVRGNEQFF.

This clonotype was seen a few times. The rearrangement joins TRBV6-2 or TRBV6-3 to TRBJ2-3, with 7 bases matching TRBD2. Germline loops: CDR1 MNHEY, CDR2 SVGEGT. The CDR3 runs to 20 residues. With V trimmed by 7 bases and J by 2 bases, 24 bases remained unmatched. DNA of the CDR3: TGTGCCAGCAACCCTAACGTAGCGACTAGCTGGCTTGGGGACACAGATACGCAGTATTTT. Residues: CASNPNVATSWLGDTDTQYF.

CDR3 residues: CASPGTVQETQYF. CDR3 nucleotides: TGTGCCAGTCCCGGAACAGTCCAAGAGACCCAGTACTTC. The rearrangement joins TRBV21-1 to TRBJ2-5; TRBD1 is the table's D call and was not checked against the DNA. TRBV21-1 is a documented pseudogene. This CDR3 has 13 residues.

This clonotype was seen more than once but under ten times. The chain joins TRBV11-2 to TRBJ1-2; no reliable D call. The CDR3 length is 13 residues. The germline V gene encodes CDR1 SGHAT and CDR2 FQNNGV. Trimming pared 5 bases from V and 0 bases from J, leaving 7 bases between. DNA for the CDR3: TGTGCCAGCAGCGAGGAGGCTAACTATGGCTACACCTTC. It yields the protein CASSEEANYGYTF.

This clonotype was seen a handful of times. V and J are TRBV5-5 and TRBJ2-3; no firm D call. The CDR3 runs 16 residues. The germline V gene encodes CDR1 SGHKS and CDR2 YYEKEE (reference sequence). V lost 4 bases to trimming and J lost 10 bases, with 25 bases between them. The CDR3 protein is CASSRNTNGEKVAQYF. CDR3 bases: TGTGCCAGCAGCCGCAATACCAACGGCGAAAAGGTGGCGCAGTATTTT.

This sequence joins TRBV11-2 and TRBJ2-7, with D perhaps TRBD1 (7 bases). Germline V gene sequence: CDR1 SGHAT, CDR2 FQNNGV. V was clipped by 5 bases and J by 4 bases, with 33 bases between them. The CDR3 covers 20 residues. CDR3 coding DNA: TGTGCCAGCAGCCCCGGGACGGGATTAGGCAGGGGGGCCTTTGGTTACGAGCAGTACTTC. Translation: CASSPGTGLGRGAFGYEQYF.

There are a few counts of this clonotype. The chain has TRBV12-3 or TRBV12-4 and TRBJ2-7, with TRBD2 matching 14 bases. Losses at the gene ends were 1 base for V and 6 bases for J; bases not matched to a gene: 2. CDR3 length: 15 residues. CDR3 DNA sequence: TGTGCCAGCAGTTTAGGACTAGCGGGAGGGCGCGAGCAGTACTTC. Translating gives CASSLGLAGGREQYF.

This chain uses TRBV19 with TRBJ2-2; the match to TRBD1 covers 9 bases. V was clipped by 5 bases and J by 8 bases; unmatched bases: 12. Per the germline V gene, CDR1 is LNHDA and CDR2 is SQIVND (reference sequence). This CDR3 contains 16 residues. In nucleotides, the CDR3 is TGTGCCAGTAGTGTTCCGGGACAGGGCGGAGGAGGGGAGCTGTTTTTT. Encoded protein: CASSVPGQGGGGELFF. Together with reference TRBV19 and TRBJ2-2, the CDR3 gives the full variable domain: DGGITQSPKYLFRKEGQNVTLSCEQNLNHDAMYWYRQDPGQGLRLIYYSQIVNDFQKGDIAEGYSVSREKKESFPLTVTSAQKNPTAFYLCASSVPGQGGGGELFFGEGSRLTVL.

This chain connects TRBV4-2 to TRBJ2-7, with 11 bases aligning to TRBD1. The CDR3 is 17 residues long. V was clipped by 1 base and J by 2 bases; unmatched bases: 7. Germline V gene sequence: CDR1 LGHNA, CDR2 YNFKEQ. CDR3 protein: CASSQGTGGHKAYEQYF. CDR3 nucleotide sequence: TGTGCCAGCAGCCAAGGGACAGGGGGCCATAAGGCCTACGAGCAGTACTTC.

V gene TRBV29-1 combines with J gene TRBJ1-4, with D perhaps TRBD1 (5 bases). V shed 5 bases and J shed 6 bases, with 10 bases lying between them. CDR3 length equals 12 residues. Germline-derived CDR1 and CDR2 are SQVTM and ANQGSEA. The DNA of the CDR3 is TGCAGCGTTCTGGGAGGGGATGAAAAACTGTTTTTT. Its protein is CSVLGGDEKLFF.

This clonotype was seen only a few times. The chain carries TRBV28 and TRBJ2-7, with D possibly matching TRBD2 (6 bases). The V end lost 8 bases, the J end lost 6 bases, and 14 bases lay between the germline ends. Germline loops: CDR1 MDHEN, CDR2 SYDVKM. This CDR3 is 12 amino acids long. CDR3 sequence reads: CASGRKGSEQYF. CDR3 coding DNA: TGTGCCAGCGGGAGGAAGGGCTCCGAGCAGTACTTC.

The chain's CDR3 is CASRTLAGGTADTQYF. CDR3 DNA: TGTGCCAGCAGAACCCTAGCGGGAGGGACCGCAGATACGCAGTATTTT. The chain has TRBV25-1 and TRBJ2-3, with 12 bases fitting TRBD2. In germline, CDR1 is MGHDK, CDR2 SYGVNS. The trim removed 6 bases at V and 4 bases at J, leaving 8 bases unmatched. This CDR3 has 16 residues.

The chain joins TRBV7-2 to TRBJ2-7; no definite D call. Germline V gene data show CDR1 as SGHTA and CDR2 as FQGNSA. The germline V and J ends were trimmed by 7 bases and 3 bases, with 19 bases remaining between them. The CDR3 totals 15 residues. The CDR3 is CASTPGWTGNYEQYF. In DNA, the CDR3 is TGTGCCAGCACCCCTGGGTGGACGGGCAACTACGAGCAGTACTTC.

This clonotype occurred a few times. The J gene is TRBJ1-3, the V gene TRBV13; D is unresolved. This CDR3 is 15 amino acids long. V lost 5 bases, J lost 1 base, and 12 bases lay in between. Looked up from germline, CDR1 is PRHDT and CDR2 is FYEKMQ (reference sequence). The CDR3 DNA reads as TGTGCCAGCAGCCCGCGGACGGCTTCTGGAAACACCATATATTTT. It specifies CASSPRTASGNTIYF.

This clonotype occurred a few times. The chain uses TRBV6-1 and TRBJ2-3, with 8 bases identical to TRBD1. Germline CDR1 MNHNS, CDR2 SASEGT. The V segment lost 5 bases and the J segment 1 base; nucleotides outside the gene matches: 8. The CDR3 is 16 amino acids. CDR3 DNA sequence: TGTGCCAGCAGTCTCGGGACAGGCCGGGGCACAGATACGCAGTATTTT. Translation gives CASSLGTGRGTDTQYF.

The chain recombines TRBV7-9 with TRBJ1-2; D possibly corresponds to TRBD1 (5 bases). V lost 5 bases and J lost 1, with 11 bases in between. This CDR3 region has 14 residues. CDR1 is SEHNR, CDR2 FQNEAQ, per germline (reference sequence). The DNA for the CDR3 is TGTGCCAGCAGCCCCCAGGGACTTAACTATGGCTACACCTTC. Amino acids: CASSPQGLNYGYTF.

Comment on this clonotype: This may stem from a read error, because a much larger clone lies one nucleotide away. The chain uses TRBV5-4 and TRBJ1-1; 10 bases are shared with TRBD1. Germline V CDR1 and CDR2: SGHNT, YYREEE (reference sequence). The CDR3 contains 17 residues. DNA of the CDR3: TGTGCCAGCAGCTCACTCTCCGGGACAGGGGTAAACACTGAATCTTTCTTT. As protein: CASSSLSGTGVNTESFF.

This clonotype has a count of ten or more. This chain connects TRBV12-3 or TRBV12-4 to TRBJ2-7, with 8 bases that match TRBD2. The CDR3 sequence is 14 residues long. The ends lost 9 bases at V and 3 bases at J; junction bases unmatched: 10. The CDR3 sequence: CASSDGLALYEQYF. The CDR3 DNA reads TGTGCCAGTTCGGACGGACTAGCACTCTACGAGCAGTACTTC.